This is a list of T cell receptor beta chains from one sample in a study of blood T cells in healthy people across ages. A single record per CDR3 protein comes from TCRdb applying MiXCR to the 5' RACE reads. The top ten hold roughly 2.1% of the sample, which has about 2 million distinct CDR3 sequences, about 49% seen once. The source material was blood. These receptors came from a woman in her forties in good health. The CDR3 runs from the conserved cysteine through the conserved F or W. A D gene is named only where the DNA matches it firmly. Clone size, where shown, is once, few, many, or a class for clones that have expanded.

TRBJ2-5,TRBV6-2/TRBV6-3,11,.,.,TGTGCCAGCAGTTCCGTCGGGACCCAGTACTTC,CASSSVGTQYF
TRBJ2-7,TRBV20-1,15,.,.,TGCAGTGCTAGCTCGGGTTGGACAGAACACTACGAGCAGTACTTC,CSASSGWTEHYEQYF
TRBJ2-2,TRBV7-9,12,.,.,TGTGCCAGCGGCGGGTGGACCGGGGAGCTGTTTTTT,CASGGWTGELFF
TRBJ1-2,TRBV27,13,TRBD1,.,TGTGCCAGCAACCCGGGACAGGGTCGTGGCTACACCTTC,CASNPGQGRGYTF
TRBJ2-5,TRBV7-2,15,.,few,TGTGCCAGCAGCCCGTCGGGTAATCCCAAAGAGACCCAGTACTTC,CASSPSGNPKETQYF
TRBJ2-1,TRBV29-1,16,TRBD1,few,TGCAGCGCGGCCGGAGGACCGGGACAGGGGGACAATGAGCAGTTCTTC,CSAAGGPGQGDNEQFF
TRBJ1-5,TRBV7-9,14,TRBD1,.,TGTGCCAGCAGCTTGGACAGGGGACCATGGCCCCAGCATTTT,CASSLDRGPWPQHF
TRBJ1-1,TRBV24-1,13,.,.,TGTGCCACCAGTGAGGAAGGCCGCGCTGAAGCTTTCTTT,CATSEEGRAEAFF
TRBJ2-5,TRBV24-1,15,TRBD1,once,TGTGCCACCAGTGATTTAGGGACAGGGGAAGAGACCCAGTACTTC,CATSDLGTGEETQYF
TRBJ2-5,TRBV6-2/TRBV6-3,14,TRBD2,.,TGTGCCAGCAGTTGGCGGGGGGGTCGGGAGACCCAGTACTTC,CASSWRGGRETQYF
TRBJ2-3,TRBV15,12,.,few,TGTGCCACCAGCAGAGATTCAGATACGCAGTATTTT,CATSRDSDTQYF
TRBJ1-6,TRBV2,13,.,.,TGTGCCAGCCGACAGGAGGCTAATTCACCCCTCCACTTT,CASRQEANSPLHF
TRBJ2-3,TRBV7-8,16,TRBD2,few,TGTGCCAGCAGCATGACTAGCGGGGGGAGCACAGATACGCAGTATTTT,CASSMTSGGSTDTQYF
TRBJ1-1,TRBV20-1,15,.,.,TGCAGTGCTAGAGTCTTTACCGGTACGAACACTGAAGCTTTCTTT,CSARVFTGTNTEAFF
TRBJ2-1,TRBV3-1,14,.,.,TGTGCCAGCAGCCCCAACGACAGGTACAATGAGCAGTTCTTC,CASSPNDRYNEQFF
TRBJ1-6,TRBV25-1,17,TRBD1,.,TGTGCCAGCAGTGAATGGGACAGCCGCTCCTATAATTCACCCCTCCACTTT,CASSEWDSRSYNSPLHF
TRBJ1-4,TRBV4-3,17,.,.,TGCGCCAGCAGCCAAGAAGGGAGGCGGACAACTAATGAAAAACTGTTTTTT,CASSQEGRRTTNEKLFF
TRBJ2-7,TRBV12-3/TRBV12-4,15,.,.,TGTGCCAGCAGTTTCGGGGACCCGGGATCCTACGAGCAGTACTTC,CASSFGDPGSYEQYF
TRBJ1-2,TRBV7-8,13,.,once,TGTGCCAGCAGCCAGGGACGTGTCTATGGCTACACCTTC,CASSQGRVYGYTF
TRBJ1-2,TRBV28,16,TRBD1,.,TGTGCCAGCAGTCGGGATCGACAGGGGACGAGGAATGGCTACACCTTC,CASSRDRQGTRNGYTF
TRBJ2-5,TRBV29-1,14,.,few,TGCAGCGTTGTGGTCAGGGTAGTCCAAGAGACCCAGTACTTC,CSVVVRVVQETQYF
TRBJ1-2,TRBV20-1,17,TRBD1,.,TGCAGTGCTAGGGCCCCGGGACAGGGACGCCCCGTCTATGGCTACACCTTC,CSARAPGQGRPVYGYTF
TRBJ2-5,TRBV5-6,14,.,.,TGTGCCAGCAGGGGGTACGGAAGAGGGGAGACCCAGTACTTC,CASRGYGRGETQYF
TRBJ2-1,TRBV7-3,15,.,few,TGTGCCAGCAGCTTAGCCCTGAAGGGTCGGGATGAGCAGTTCTTC,CASSLALKGRDEQFF
TRBJ1-1,TRBV24-1,12,.,.,TGTGCCACCAGTGGTGAGTACACTGAAGCTTTCTTT,CATSGEYTEAFF
TRBJ1-2,TRBV19,13,.,.,TGTGCCAGTAGGCACCAGGGGTCCACTGGCTACACCTTC,CASRHQGSTGYTF
TRBJ2-5,TRBV7-2,16,TRBD2,.,TGTGCCAGCAGCCCGGATCCAGCGGGGGTGAGAGAGACCCAGTACTTC,CASSPDPAGVRETQYF
TRBJ2-1,TRBV5-1,19,TRBD2,few,TGCGCCAGCAGTGGGACAGGTCTAGCGGGGGACTCATATTACAATGAGCAGTTCTTC,CASSGTGLAGDSYYNEQFF
TRBJ1-4,TRBV9,14,TRBD1,once,TGTGCCAGCAGCGCACAGGGGGGAGAAGAAAAACTGTTTTTT,CASSAQGGEEKLFF
TRBJ2-5,TRBV13,20,.,few,TGTGCCAGCAGCTTAGATGGTATGAGAAGGACGGCCACCGAACAAGAGACCCAGTACTTC,CASSLDGMRRTATEQETQYF
TRBJ1-2,TRBV6-5,15,.,.,TGTGCCAGCAGTTACTCAAACATTAATGATCGGGGCTACACCTTC,CASSYSNINDRGYTF
TRBJ2-7,TRBV4-3,16,.,few,TGCGCCAGCAGCCAAGCTTTAAGGTGGGGTTCCTACGAGCAGTACTTC,CASSQALRWGSYEQYF
TRBJ1-4,TRBV5-1,15,TRBD1,.,TGCGCCAGCAGCAGGCGGACAGGGAATGGTGAAAAACTGTTTTTT,CASSRRTGNGEKLFF
TRBJ1-1,TRBV3-1,14,TRBD1,few,TGTGCCAGCAGTCGGACAGGTTTTAACACTGAAGCTTTCTTT,CASSRTGFNTEAFF
TRBJ1-2,TRBV29-1,12,.,.,TGCAGCGTTGAAGACAGGGCCTATGGCTACACCTTC,CSVEDRAYGYTF
TRBJ2-1,TRBV6-2/TRBV6-3,13,.,few,TGTGCCAGCAGTTACGGCGAGTACAATGAGCAGTTCTTC,CASSYGEYNEQFF
TRBJ2-1,TRBV4-1,14,.,few,TGCGCCAGCAGCCAAGAAACGCTCGGCAATGAGCAGTTCTTC,CASSQETLGNEQFF
TRBJ2-3,TRBV20-1,11,.,.,TGCAGTGCAAGCCCCGGAAATACGCAGTATTTT,CSASPGNTQYF
TRBJ2-3,TRBV20-1,13,.,many,TGCAGTGCTAGTGTGCTAAACACAGATACGCAGTATTTT,CSASVLNTDTQYF
TRBJ2-3,TRBV5-6,17,TRBD1,.,TGTGCCAGCAGCTTGGGGCTCCGGGACAGGGGGCTGGATACGCAGTATTTT,CASSLGLRDRGLDTQYF
TRBJ2-7,TRBV27,13,TRBD1,few,TGTGCCAGCAGGGACAGGGCCACCTACGAGCAGTACTTC,CASRDRATYEQYF
TRBJ1-2,TRBV20-1,13,.,few,TGCAGTGCCAGGGGAGTGGCGGCCTATGGCTACACCTTC,CSARGVAAYGYTF
TRBJ1-2,TRBV6-5,16,TRBD1,.,TGTGCCAGCAGCAAGGACAGGGGAAGGGGTGACTATGGCTACACCTTC,CASSKDRGRGDYGYTF
TRBJ2-1,TRBV20-1,12,.,.,TGCAGTGCTGACGACAGTTTCAATGAGCAGTTCTTC,CSADDSFNEQFF
TRBJ2-1,TRBV14,12,.,.,TGTGCCAGCAGCCAATTGTATGGTGAGCAGTTCTTC,CASSQLYGEQFF
TRBJ1-4,TRBV13,15,.,few,TGTGCCAGCAGCCTATACAGGGCCCATAATGAAAAACTGTTTTTT,CASSLYRAHNEKLFF
TRBJ2-7,TRBV20-1,14,.,.,TGCAGTGCTAGACCGGCAGGGGATCCCTACGAGCAGTACTTC,CSARPAGDPYEQYF
TRBJ2-7,TRBV6-2/TRBV6-3,13,TRBD2,.,TGTGCCAGCAACTTACTAGCGAACTACGAGCAGTACTTC,CASNLLANYEQYF
TRBJ2-7,TRBV2,14,TRBD1,.,TGTGCCAGCAAGCTGGGACAGGGGGCCAACGAGCAGTACTTC,CASKLGQGANEQYF
TRBJ2-5,TRBV7-2,15,.,.,TGTGCCAGCAGCTTAACCGGGGCATACCAAGAGACCCAGTACTTC,CASSLTGAYQETQYF
TRBJ1-4,TRBV7-9,17,.,.,TGTGCCAGCAGTTCGACAGAACAAGGGTTAGTTAGGGAAAAACTGTTTTTT,CASSSTEQGLVREKLFF
TRBJ2-5,TRBV7-8,17,.,many,TGTGCCAGCAGCTTAAGGGCGGGGCGCGGTATTGGGGAGACCCAGTACTTC,CASSLRAGRGIGETQYF
TRBJ2-1,TRBV10-3,15,.,.,TGTGCCATCAGTGGGGACCGGGACACGGAAGAGACCCAGTTCTTC,CAISGDRDTEETQFF